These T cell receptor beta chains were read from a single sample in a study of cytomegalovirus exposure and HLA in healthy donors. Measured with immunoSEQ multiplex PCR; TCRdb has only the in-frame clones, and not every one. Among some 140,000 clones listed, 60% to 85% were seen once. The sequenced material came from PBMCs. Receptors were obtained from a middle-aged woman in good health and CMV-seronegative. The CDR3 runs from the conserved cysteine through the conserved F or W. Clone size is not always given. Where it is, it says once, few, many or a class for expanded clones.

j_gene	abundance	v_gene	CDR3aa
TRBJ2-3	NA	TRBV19	CASSIGAGGNTDTQYF
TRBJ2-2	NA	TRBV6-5	CATRGWGGNTGELFF
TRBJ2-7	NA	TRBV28	CASRPTGTGAPSYEQYF
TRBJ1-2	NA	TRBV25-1	CASRRGHNYGYTF
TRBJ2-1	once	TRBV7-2	CASTTGVYNEQFF
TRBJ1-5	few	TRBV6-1	CASRGDRNQPQHF
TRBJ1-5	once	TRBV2	CASMASSNQPQHF
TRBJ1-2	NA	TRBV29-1	CSVEDRNRGPPFYGYTF
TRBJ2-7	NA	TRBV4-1	CASSRWTEQREQYF
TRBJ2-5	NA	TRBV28	CASSTFLLAGGGETQYF
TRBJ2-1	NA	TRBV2	CASSEAGQGRWNEQFF
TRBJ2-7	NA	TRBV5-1	CASSPRTGGDYEQYF
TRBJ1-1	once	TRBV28	CASSYPNRAEAFF
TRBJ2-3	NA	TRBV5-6	CASSESTGADTQYF
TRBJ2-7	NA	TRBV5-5	CASSSLAGGPLSYEQYF
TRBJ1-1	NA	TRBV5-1	CASSLGQGENTEAFF
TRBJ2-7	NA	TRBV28	CASSSPTYEQYF
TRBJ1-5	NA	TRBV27	CASAGGGTVINQPQHF
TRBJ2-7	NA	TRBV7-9	CASSSRSAAYEQYF
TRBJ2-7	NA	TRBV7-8	CASSRAGTGTYEQYF
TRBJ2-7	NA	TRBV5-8	CASSFGLGGEQYF
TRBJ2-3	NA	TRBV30	CAWSSSSAGTDTQYF
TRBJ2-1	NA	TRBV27	CASSQALGLAGFNEQFF
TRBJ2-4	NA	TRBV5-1	CASSEVRAGGNIQYF
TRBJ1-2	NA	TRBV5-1	CASRAGTGFYGYTF
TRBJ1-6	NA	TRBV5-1	CASSQTGTGSPNSPLHF
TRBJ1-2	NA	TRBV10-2	CASSASGTYGYTF
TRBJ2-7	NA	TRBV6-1	CASAPRDRVEQYF
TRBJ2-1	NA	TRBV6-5	CASSYSRSSYNEQFF
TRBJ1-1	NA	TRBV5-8	CASSLGVRVGWTEAFF
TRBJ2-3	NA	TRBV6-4	CASSAGLASDTQYF
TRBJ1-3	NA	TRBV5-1	CASSLATDGNTIYF
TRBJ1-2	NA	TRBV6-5	CASRHNYGYTF
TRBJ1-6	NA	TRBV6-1	CASSESFGWSPLHF
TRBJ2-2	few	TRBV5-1	CASSLAWDRGSSGELFF
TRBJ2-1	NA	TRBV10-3	CAISGRDINEQFF
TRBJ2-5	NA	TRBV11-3	CASSLITGKETQYF
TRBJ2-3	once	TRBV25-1	CASSQPTGDPNTQYF
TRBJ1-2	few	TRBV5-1	CASTGTGASPSYGYTF
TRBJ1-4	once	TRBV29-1	CSVVSQNEKLFF
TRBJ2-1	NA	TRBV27	CASKASAYNEQFF
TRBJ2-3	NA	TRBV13	CASSWRDRDGTDTQYF